These T cell receptor beta chains were read from a single sample in a study of cytomegalovirus exposure and HLA in healthy donors. Assay: immunoSEQ multiplex PCR; the TCRdb copy retains only in-frame clones and omits some. The repertoire holds fewer than 70,000 clones, approximately 96% seen once, with about 0.96% in the top ten. The sample comprised PBMCs. All receptors come from a man younger than 35 in good health and CMV-seronegative. Each CDR3 is given with its conserved first and last residue. Each record gives: D gene, CDR3 length, J gene, V gene, clone size, CDR3 DNA, CDR3 protein. The D gene is left open where the match is weak. Clone size, where shown, is once, few, many, or a class for clones that have expanded.

>.|12|TRBJ1-1|TRBV18|.
TGTGCCAGCTCACCAGAGGGCACTGAAGCTTTCTTT
CASSPEGTEAFF
>TRBD1|15|TRBJ1-2|TRBV7-7|few
TGTGCTAGCAGCTTAGGACAGGGGAGGAACTATGGCTACACCTTC
CASSLGQGRNYGYTF
>TRBD1|15|TRBJ2-7|TRBV19|.
TGTGCCAGTAGTGCGGGGGACAGGGGGTCCTACGAGCAGTACTTC
CASSAGDRGSYEQYF
>.|14|TRBJ2-3|TRBV19|.
TGTGCCAGTAAGAGGACAGTACTCACAGATACGCAGTATTTT
CASKRTVLTDTQYF
>.|17|TRBJ1-1|TRBV28|.
TGTGCCAGCAGTTTAGTGGGGGCGAGAACTCTAAACACTGAAGCTTTCTTT
CASSLVGARTLNTEAFF
>TRBD1|17|TRBJ2-2|TRBV18|.
TGTGCCAGCTCACCTTTCGGGACAGGGGGCGTAGCCGGGGAGCTGTTTTTT
CASSPFGTGGVAGELFF
>TRBD2|15|TRBJ2-1|TRBV6-4|.
TGTGCCAGCAGTGGGACTAGCGGGGATTACAATGAGCAGTTCTTC
CASSGTSGDYNEQFF
>TRBD2|16|TRBJ2-3|TRBV19|.
TGTGCCAGTAGTCTTCTAGCGGGAGAAGGGACAGATACGCAGTATTTT
CASSLLAGEGTDTQYF
>.|15|TRBJ2-6|TRBV5-1|.
TGCGCCAGCGCTCGAGGAGTTCTTGAGGCCAACGTCCTGACTTTC
CASARGVLEANVLTF
>TRBD2|17|TRBJ2-2|TRBV4-2|.
TGTGCCAGCAGCCAAGCTGGACTAGCGGATAACACCGGGGAGCTGTTTTTT
CASSQAGLADNTGELFF
>TRBD2|14|TRBJ2-1|TRBV5-5|.
TGTGCCAGCGGTGACGGGAGGACCTACAATGAGCAGTTCTTC
CASGDGRTYNEQFF
>TRBD2|17|TRBJ2-5|TRBV11-2|.
TGTGCCAGCAGCTTAGGGGTTAGCGGGAGGAAGCAAGAGACCCAGTACTTC
CASSLGVSGRKQETQYF
>.|15|TRBJ2-5|TRBV4-2|.
TGTGCCAGCAGCACGGCGGGGACCTCGCAAGAGACCCAGTACTTC
CASSTAGTSQETQYF
>TRBD1|16|TRBJ2-7|TRBV4-1|.
TGCGCCAGCAGCCATTTACCGGGACAGGCGGCCTACGAGCAGTACTTC
CASSHLPGQAAYEQYF
>.|18|TRBJ1-5|TRBV5-8|.
TGTGCCAGCAGCTTGGCAACCCCTGCGCCCCTTAGCAATCAGCCCCAGCATTTT
CASSLATPAPLSNQPQHF
>.|13|TRBJ2-7|TRBV4-1|.
TGCGCCAGCAGCGCAGGGGTGGACTACGAGCAGTACTTC
CASSAGVDYEQYF
>.|13|TRBJ2-7|TRBV5-1|.
TGCGCCAGTTCGGAGACAGGCCCTTACGAGCAGTACTTC
CASSETGPYEQYF
>.|15|TRBJ1-3|TRBV11-2|.
TGTGCCAGCAGCCCTGGGCATAGCTCTGGAAACACCATATATTTT
CASSPGHSSGNTIYF
>.|12|TRBJ2-1|TRBV2|.
TGTGCCAGCAGTGAGGGGGCAAATAGAGAGTTCTTC
CASSEGANREFF
>.|15|TRBJ2-5|TRBV28|.
TGTGCCAGCAGTCCCGCGTCCAGGGGAGGGGAGACCCAGTACTTC
CASSPASRGGETQYF
>TRBD2|14|TRBJ2-5|TRBV7-2|.
TGTGCCAGCAGCTCGGGACTAGCCCAAGGGTTCCAGTACTTC
CASSSGLAQGFQYF
>.|16|TRBJ2-7|TRBV28|once
TGTGCCAGCAGTTTATCGGCCGCGGAATGGCCCTACGAGCAGTACTTC
CASSLSAAEWPYEQYF
>.|12|TRBJ2-5|TRBV6-5|.
TGTGCCAGCAGTTACTCCTCAGAGACCCAGTACTTC
CASSYSSETQYF
>.|14|TRBJ2-2|TRBV6-5|few
TGTGCCAGCAACCGGATTACAGGGCCCGGGGAGCTGTTTTTT
CASNRITGPGELFF
>.|10|TRBJ1-1|TRBV30|.
TGTGCCTGGAGTCGGACAGAAGCTTTCTTT
CAWSRTEAFF
>TRBD1|17|TRBJ2-2|TRBV5-1|.
TGCGCCAGCAGCTTAGGGACAGGGGCTAGCCACTCCGGGGAGCTGTTTTTT
CASSLGTGASHSGELFF
>.|14|TRBJ1-5|TRBV28|.
TGTGCCAGCAGTTTAAGCGGATTGGATCAGCCCCAGCATTTT
CASSLSGLDQPQHF
>.|14|TRBJ2-1|TRBV11-2|.
TGTGCCAGCAGCTTAGTGTTAACCGGGGATGAGCAGTTCTTC
CASSLVLTGDEQFF
>.|15|TRBJ2-3|TRBV9|.
TGTGCCAGCAGCGTAGCTGGTCGGGACACAGATACGCAGTATTTT
CASSVAGRDTDTQYF
>.|15|TRBJ2-3|TRBV28|.
TGTGCCAGCACCCGGGTCCGGGGTTACACAGATACGCAGTATTTT
CASTRVRGYTDTQYF
>TRBD1|20|TRBJ1-5|TRBV11-3|.
TGTGCCAGCAGCAAGCACCGGGACAGGGGGCTAGGAGGTAGCAATCAGCCCCAGCATTTT
CASSKHRDRGLGGSNQPQHF
>.|12|TRBJ1-4|TRBV27|.
TGTGCCAGACCTAGGGGGAGAGAAAAACTGTTTTTT
CARPRGREKLFF